This T cell receptor beta chain was found in a study of T-cell memory formation after mild COVID-19. Study summary: There were largely donor-specific TCR clusters.

Each CDR3 protein is one row after TCRdb ran MiXCR on the 5' RACE reads. This sample has 340,000 or so distinct CDR3 sequences, with approximately 13% found just once. Study-level findings and limits: The main location of contracting CD4+ clones was CM and EM, and that of contracting CD8+ clones was EMRA. Certain responding clones were present in pre-infection memory, suggesting participation of cross-reactive memory.

This clonotype was seen a few times. The antigen is not known. Source material: PBMCs or a T cell subset sorted from them (not recorded which). The sequence derives from a man aged 18-30 years who had mild COVID-19 (a few samples of this study predate the infection). Cell type and time point are not known.

The DNA of the CDR3 is TGTGCCAGCAGTTATAAGGGGTGGGACGCCGGGGAGCTGTTTTTT. Translation gives CASSYKGWDAGELFF. This chain links TRBV6-5 with TRBJ2-2; D assignment may be TRBD1 or TRBD2 (5 bases each). Germline-derived CDR1 and CDR2 are MNHEY and SVGAGI. The CDR3 has 15 residues. V was clipped by 3 bases and J by 6 bases, with 14 bases between them.